Listed here are 24 T cell receptor beta chains from one sample, sequenced in a study of cytomegalovirus exposure and HLA in healthy donors. PCR employed 60 Vbeta and 13 Jbeta primers. The protocol was immunoSEQ multiplex PCR, while the TCRdb copy is restricted to in-frame clones and leaves out a portion. This repertoire includes over 70,000 clones. Sequencing used PBMCs. These receptors were collected from a woman aged 40 to 50 in good health and CMV-seropositive.

This chain uses TRBV6-6 with TRBJ2-1, with D possibly TRBD2 on 6 matching bases. From germline, CDR1 is MNHNY and CDR2 SVGAGI (reference sequence). Trimming left V 10 bases short and J 9 bases short, with 28 bases between. The CDR3 has 16 residues. The CDR3: CATRRGSGSHGSEQFF. The CDR3 DNA sequence: TGTGCCACCCGCCGGGGATCCGGGAGTCATGGTAGTGAGCAGTTCTTC.

The gene calls are TRBV6-4 and TRBJ1-1; the match to TRBD1 covers 9 bases. Trimming cost V 2 bases and J 0 bases; bases outside gene matches: 7. This CDR3 has 17 residues. Germline CDR1 MRHNA, CDR2 SNTAGT. CDR3 DNA: TGTGCCAGCAGTGACCAACCCGGGACAGGGTTGAACACTGAAGCTTTCTTT. Its protein is CASSDQPGTGLNTEAFF.

V and J are TRBV6-1 and TRBJ1-1; 7 positions agree with TRBD1. The germline CDR1 and CDR2 sequences are MNHNS and SASEGT. V lost 0 bases to trimming and J lost 6 bases; unmatched junction nucleotides: 10. The length of the CDR3 is 16 residues. The CDR3: CASSEARQGGGSEAFF. The CDR3 DNA is TGTGCCAGCAGTGAAGCCCGACAGGGTGGTGGATCTGAAGCTTTCTTT.

The rearrangement joins TRBV4-3 to TRBJ2-2, with D maybe TRBD2 (7 bases). CDR1 LGHNA and CDR2 YSLEER come from the germline V gene. There are 16 residues in the CDR3. V dropped 1 base and J dropped 8 bases, with 17 bases sitting between them. The CDR3, as DNA: TGCGCCAGCAGCCAAGCCGGGGAGGGGGGCCCTGGGGAGCTGTTTTTT. It is translated as CASSQAGEGGPGELFF.

CDR3 protein: CASSLVGDVDTQYF. Here the CDR3 DNA reads TGCGCCAGCAGCTTGGTCGGGGATGTTGATACGCAGTATTTT. The V and J genes are TRBV5-1 and TRBJ2-3, with D maybe TRBD2 (5 bases). Deletions cut 0 bases from V and 6 bases from J, with 11 bases between. Germline CDR1 and CDR2: SGHRS and YFSETQ. The CDR3 covers 14 residues.

The J gene is TRBJ2-1, the V gene TRBV19, with 12 bases that match TRBD2. V shed 0 bases and J 5 bases; nucleotides not matched to a gene: 2. Germline V gene lookup returns CDR1 LNHDA and CDR2 SQIVND (reference sequence). The CDR3 runs to 16 residues. CDR3 sequence reads: CASSIEGLAGNNEQFF. The DNA for the CDR3 is TGTGCCAGTAGTATAGAGGGACTAGCGGGCAACAATGAGCAGTTCTTC. Supplemented by reference TRBV19 and TRBJ2-1, the full variable domain reads DGGITQSPKYLFRKEGQNVTLSCEQNLNHDAMYWYRQDPGQGLRLIYYSQIVNDFQKGDIAEGYSVSREKKESFPLTVTSAQKNPTAFYLCASSIEGLAGNNEQFFGPGTRLTVL.

Comments on this clone: A read error may produce the germline difference seen at one junction end. The chain carries TRBV5-1 and TRBJ2-5, with 9 bases identical to TRBD1. The germline V gene encodes CDR1 SGHRS and CDR2 YFSETQ. The CDR3 spans 14 residues. The CDR3 reads CASRLGTGKETQYF. The CDR3 DNA reads TGCGCCAGCAGGTTGGGGACAGGGAAAGAGACCCAGTACTTC.

The chain carries TRBV5-8 and TRBJ2-3; 10 bases are a match to TRBD2. Germline lookup yields CDR1 SGHTS and CDR2 YDEGEE. V lost 4 bases to trimming and J lost 2 bases; unmatched junction nucleotides: 7. This CDR3 has 16 amino acids. This CDR3 is CASSPGLAIITDTQYF. CDR3 sequence (DNA): TGTGCCAGCAGCCCGGGACTAGCGATAATCACAGATACGCAGTATTTT.

This chain connects TRBV16 to TRBJ1-1, with TRBD1 as a possible D gene (5 bases). This CDR3 contains 15 residues. Germline CDR1 KGHSY, CDR2 FQNENV. Trimming took 0 bases from V and 1 from J, leaving 9 bases between them. As DNA, the CDR3 is TGTGCCAGCAGCCAATCCGTCGGGGGGAACACTGAAGCTTTCTTT. Translation gives CASSQSVGGNTEAFF.

The J gene is TRBJ1-1, the V gene TRBV2; D gene uncertain. The V gene lost 11 bases and the J gene lost 5 bases, with 15 bases spanning the gap. Germline CDR1 SNHLY, CDR2 FYNNEI. The CDR3 extends over 12 amino acids. CDR3 nucleotides: TGTGCCGGGCGACGGGAGTTGACTGAAGCTTTCTTT. Its protein is CAGRRELTEAFF.

The chain combines TRBV6-1 with TRBJ1-2; D might be TRBD1 (6 bases). CDR3 length equals 14 residues. V lost 6 bases to trimming and J lost 1 base, with 12 bases between them. Germline V CDR1 and CDR2: MNHNS, SASEGT. CDR3 in DNA: TGTGCCAGCAGGGACACAGGGCGTAACTATGGCTACACCTTC. Amino acid sequence: CASRDTGRNYGYTF.

The chain joins TRBV20-1 to TRBJ1-1, with 7 bases aligning to TRBD1. After removal of 3 bases from V and 11 bases from J, the junction contained 6 bases not matched to a gene. Looked up from germline, CDR1 is DFQATT and CDR2 is SNEGSKA (reference sequence). The CDR3 is 11 residues long. CDR3 bases: TGCAGTGCTAGCCCAGGGGGTAGGGCTTTCTTT. Encoded protein: CSASPGGRAFF.

The gene calls are TRBV15 and TRBJ2-3; 15 positions match TRBD2. The germline V gene encodes CDR1 LNHNV and CDR2 YYDKDF (reference sequence). Trimming removed 2 bases from V and 4 bases from J; junction bases left unmatched: 10. The CDR3 consists of 19 residues. The CDR3 DNA follows: TGTGCCACCAGCAGAAAAATCCGGACTAGCGGGAGGGGCCCAGATACGCAGTATTTT. Amino acids: CATSRKIRTSGRGPDTQYF.

V gene TRBV7-9 combines with J gene TRBJ1-6, with 7 bases matching TRBD1. The CDR3 spans 15 residues. Germline lookup yields CDR1 SEHNR and CDR2 FQNEAQ (reference sequence). The V and J ends lost 3 bases and 7 bases, in that order; junction bases with no gene match: 6. CDR3 protein: CASSFVGDRNSPLHF. In DNA, the CDR3 is TGTGCCAGCAGCTTCGTCGGGGACAGAAATTCACCCCTCCACTTT. Combining the CDR3 with reference TRBV7-9 and TRBJ1-6 gives the whole variable domain DTGVSQNPRHKITKRGQNVTFRCDPISEHNRLYWYRQTLGQGPEFLTYFQNEAQLEKSRLLSDRFSAERPKGSFSTLEIQRTEQGDSAMYLCASSFVGDRNSPLHFGNGTRLTVT.

The chain combines TRBV5-4 with TRBJ1-6; a possible D gene is TRBD1 (6 bases). This CDR3 has 16 amino acids. Germline V gene sequence: CDR1 SGHNT, CDR2 YYREEE (reference sequence). Trimming took 2 bases from V and 5 from J, leaving 14 bases between them. The DNA for the CDR3 is TGTGCCAGCAGCTTTGGGAGGGGGAATAATAATTCACCCCTCCACTTT. This gives the protein CASSFGRGNNNSPLHF.

CDR3 loop: CASSLGGGETQYF. In DNA form, the CDR3 reads TGTGCCAGCAGCTTGGGGGGGGGTGAGACCCAGTACTTC. This rearrangement joins TRBV5-6 to TRBJ2-5; 7 positions agree with TRBD2. The trim removed 0 bases at V and 5 bases at J, leaving 1 base unmatched. The CDR3 contains 13 residues. Per germline, CDR1 SGHDT and CDR2 YYEEEE.

Written as DNA, the CDR3 is TGTGCCAGCACCTATGGGCGGGCGAACACTGAAGCTTTCTTT. Its protein product is CASTYGRANTEAFF. This chain connects TRBV2 to TRBJ1-1; no definite D call. CDR1 is SNHLY, CDR2 FYNNEI, per germline. The CDR3 consists of 14 residues. Deletions cut 7 bases from V and 1 base from J, with 13 bases between. The whole variable domain, remainder taken from reference TRBV2 and TRBJ1-1, is EPEVTQTPSHQVTQMGQEVILRCVPISNHLYFYWYRQILGQKVEFLVSFYNNEISEKSEIFDDQFSVERPDGSNFTLKIRSTKLEDSAMYFCASTYGRANTEAFFGQGTRLTVV.

V gene TRBV20-1 combines with J gene TRBJ2-7; weak D call: TRBD2 (5 bases). V lost 6 bases and J 7 bases, leaving 13 bases between the germline ends. The CDR3 runs to 11 residues. Germline V lookup: CDR1 DFQATT, CDR2 SNEGSKA (reference sequence). Here the CDR3 DNA reads TGCAGTGCGGTAGTAGCGCGGGAGCAGTACTTC. This encodes CSAVVAREQYF.

The chain is built from TRBV4-1 and TRBJ1-5; 8 bases align to TRBD1. With V trimmed by 1 base and J by 1 base, 15 bases remained unmatched. The length of the CDR3 is 20 residues. Germline V gene lookup returns CDR1 MGHRA and CDR2 YSYEKL. The CDR3 here is CASSQGRGRGPKWSNQPQHF. Here the CDR3 DNA reads TGCGCCAGCAGCCAAGGGAGGGGCAGGGGGCCCAAGTGGAGCAATCAGCCCCAGCATTTT.

The V call is TRBV4-1, the J call TRBJ2-7; a possible D gene is TRBD2 (6 bases). CDR1 is MGHRA, CDR2 YSYEKL, per germline. Trimming removed 8 bases from V and 6 bases from J, with 26 bases in between. The CDR3 is 16 residues long. The CDR3, as DNA: TGCGCCAGCTCAGAAGGGTGGTGGGAGGCCCCCCCCGAGCAGTACTTC. Protein product: CASSEGWWEAPPEQYF.

The chain recombines TRBV6-1 with TRBJ2-7, with 8 nucleotides matching TRBD2. This CDR3 is built from 13 residues. The germline V gene has CDR1 MNHNS and CDR2 SASEGT. Trimming took 6 bases from V and 5 from J; bases not matched to a gene: 6. The CDR3 loop reads CASRGTRGDEQYF. In DNA, the CDR3 is TGTGCCAGCAGGGGGACTAGGGGGGACGAGCAGTACTTC.

This chain uses TRBV5-1 with TRBJ1-2; D is possibly TRBD1 (5 bases). V was shortened by 0 bases and J by 2 bases, with 11 bases between the two germline ends. CDR3 length equals 15 residues. Germline CDR1 is SGHRS and CDR2 is YFSETQ. The CDR3 sequence is CASSLAGGNNYGYTF. The CDR3 DNA reads TGCGCCAGCAGCTTGGCCGGGGGTAACAACTATGGCTACACCTTC.

V gene TRBV7-3 combines with J gene TRBJ2-3, with 12 bases that match TRBD2. The germline V gene has CDR1 SGHTA and CDR2 FQGTGA. The J segment lost 3 bases and the V segment lost 4 bases, leaving 5 bases of the junction unmatched. The CDR3 consists of 16 residues. The CDR3 is CASSSSSGGGTDTQYF. The CDR3 DNA reads as TGTGCCAGCAGCTCTTCTAGCGGGGGGGGAACAGATACGCAGTATTTT.

This chain uses TRBV4-1 with TRBJ2-5; 7 nucleotides agree with TRBD2. The germline V gene has CDR1 MGHRA and CDR2 YSYEKL. The CDR3 is made up of 14 amino acids. The V gene end was trimmed by 1 base and the J gene end by 3 bases; junction bases not matched to a gene: 2. The CDR3 DNA is TGCGCCAGCAGCCAAGGGCTAGCGGAAGAGACCCAGTACTTC. It encodes CASSQGLAEETQYF.